What follows are 17 T cell receptor beta chains derived from one specimen sequenced in a study of shared clonotypes between healthy human individuals. TCRdb's table, derived via immunoSEQ multiplex PCR, lists solely in-frame clones and lacks some. Of approximately 720,000 clones in the sample, about 78% were seen once. Material for sequencing was memory CD4+ T cells sorted from blood. Regarding subset: CD45RA-negative fraction. All receptors come from a woman aged 25 to 39 in good health.

In its sample, this clone was seen a few times. The CDR3 DNA sequence: TGTGCCAGCAGCGTAGGGTCCCGACTTCCCTACGAGCAGTACTTC. Translating it yields CASSVGSRLPYEQYF. The chain has TRBV9 and TRBJ2-7; D ambiguous. The CDR3 runs to 15 residues. V was clipped by 0 bases and J by 2 bases, with 12 bases between them. CDR1 and CDR2 (germline): SGDLS, YYNGEE. Drawing the rest from reference TRBV9 and TRBJ2-7, the complete variable domain is DSGVTQTPKHLITATGQRVTLRCSPRSGDLSVYWYQQSLDQGLQFLIQYYNGEERAKGNILERFSAQQFPDLHSELNLSSLELGDSALYFCASSVGSRLPYEQYFGPGTRLTVT.

The chain links TRBV2 to TRBJ1-3; D not resolved. The germline V gene has CDR1 SNHLY and CDR2 FYNNEI. The V end lost 3 bases, the J end lost 9 bases, and 15 bases lay between the germline ends. The CDR3 runs to 14 residues. This CDR3 is CASSDGQPGSTIYF. For the CDR3, the DNA is TGTGCCAGCAGTGACGGGCAACCGGGCAGCACCATATATTTT.

The chain has TRBV10-1 and TRBJ2-2; no reliable D call. Germline CDR1 is WNHNN and CDR2 is SYGVQD (reference sequence). The CDR3 has 13 amino acids. With 6 bases removed from V and 3 bases from J, the gap between germline ends came to 8 bases. CDR3: CASRLGYTGELFF. CDR3 nucleotides: TGCGCCAGCAGGCTGGGGTACACCGGGGAGCTGTTTTTT.

The V gene is TRBV10-3, the J gene TRBJ2-7; D possibly matches TRBD1 or TRBD2 (5 bases each). The CDR3 totals 15 residues. The germline CDR1 and CDR2 sequences are ENHRY and SYGVKD. Trimming shortened V by 4 bases and J by 4 bases, and 17 bases separated the two germline ends. Here the CDR3 DNA reads TGTGCCATCAGTGCCGCCGGGACCTCTTCTTACGAGCAGTACTTC. Translating gives CAISAAGTSSYEQYF.

The chain joins TRBV7-6 to TRBJ2-1, with 8 nucleotides matching TRBD2. The CDR3 length is 19 residues. Germline values: CDR1 SGHVS, CDR2 FNYEAQ. V dropped 5 bases and J dropped 0; count of bases not matched to a gene: 15. The CDR3 sequence is CASSKDSGSGMSSYNEQFF. CDR3 DNA: TGTGCCAGCAGCAAGGACTCAGGTAGCGGGATGAGCTCCTACAATGAGCAGTTCTTC.

This rearrangement joins TRBV29-1 to TRBJ2-3; D perhaps matches TRBD2 (6 bases). The length of the CDR3 is 12 residues. The ends were cut back, 4 bases at V and 5 bases at J, with 10 bases in the middle. Germline V gene data show CDR1 as SQVTM and CDR2 as ANQGSEA. The CDR3 bases are TGCAGCGTTGGAGCCGGGGGAGATACGCAGTATTTT. The encoded protein is CSVGAGGDTQYF.

The chain is built from TRBV7-2 and TRBJ2-3; 9 bases map to TRBD2. The CDR3 covers 17 residues. CDR1 is SGHTA, CDR2 FQGNSA, per germline. V lost 5 bases, J lost 11 bases, and 20 bases stayed unmatched. The CDR3 spells CASSPLGSSGAHLGQYF. CDR3 sequence (DNA): TGTGCCAGCAGCCCGCTAGGGTCTAGCGGGGCCCACCTAGGGCAGTATTTT.

This chain links TRBV27 with TRBJ2-7; TRBD2 is a possible D gene (6 bases). Germline CDR1 reads MNHEY; CDR2 reads SMNVEV (reference sequence). Trimming left V 2 bases short and J 3 bases short, with 11 bases between. The CDR3 runs 14 residues. The chain's CDR3 is CASSLREIGYEQYF. The CDR3 bases are TGTGCCAGCAGTTTACGGGAGATTGGCTACGAGCAGTACTTC.

V and J are TRBV28 and TRBJ2-3, with TRBD2 identical over 7 bases. The CDR3 contains 16 residues. CDR1 is MDHEN, CDR2 SYDVKM, per germline. Trimming removed 6 bases from V and 7 bases from J; junction bases left unmatched: 16. DNA of the CDR3: TGTGCCAGCAGCACCCGGGCCGGGAGGCCGCTGAATACGCAGTATTTT. This gives the protein CASSTRAGRPLNTQYF.

The chain employs TRBV7-9 and TRBJ1-5, with 7 nucleotides matching TRBD1. The CDR3 has 13 residues. From germline, CDR1 is SEHNR and CDR2 FQNEAQ (reference sequence). V was clipped by 4 bases and J by 7 bases; unmatched bases: 4. This chain's CDR3 is CASSSTGVQPQHF. The DNA for the CDR3 is TGTGCCAGCAGCTCAACAGGGGTCCAGCCCCAGCATTTT.

This chain joins TRBV28 and TRBJ2-7, with 9 bases that match TRBD2. This CDR3 has 15 amino acids. V lost 7 bases, J lost 6 bases, and 13 bases stayed unmatched. Per germline, CDR1 MDHEN and CDR2 SYDVKM. CDR3 DNA sequence: TGTGCCAGCACCCCGAGCTGGCTAGCGGGATCCGAGCAGTACTTC. Translated, it gives CASTPSWLAGSEQYF.

The gene calls are TRBV27 and TRBJ1-1, with a weak D call TRBD1 (5 bases). V lost 5 bases, J lost 8 bases, and 18 bases lay in between. Germline V gene data show CDR1 as MNHEY and CDR2 as SMNVEV (reference sequence). The CDR3 is 14 residues long. The CDR3 spells CASSEVIRQSEAFF. The DNA of the CDR3 is TGTGCCAGCAGTGAAGTCATTCGACAGAGCGAAGCTTTCTTT.

The gene calls are TRBV7-2 and TRBJ2-3; TRBD2 matches 7 bases. Germline assignment: CDR1 SGHTA and CDR2 FQGNSA. The CDR3 length is 17 residues. The junction had 14 bases not matched to a gene; V was cut back by 6 bases and J by 2 bases. CDR3 coding DNA: TGTGCCAGCAGGATAAAGGGGCTCCGGGAGGACACAGATACGCAGTATTTT. Translating gives CASRIKGLREDTDTQYF. The whole variable domain, remainder taken from reference TRBV7-2 and TRBJ2-3, is GAGVSQSPSNKVTEKGKDVELRCDPISGHTALYWYRQSLGQGLEFLIYFQGNSAPDKSGLPSDRFSAERTGGSVSTLTIQRTQQEDSAVYLCASRIKGLREDTDTQYFGPGTRLTVL.

The V call is TRBV28, the J call TRBJ1-3, with D unresolved. Trimming cost V 2 bases and J 2 bases, with 7 bases left between them. Germline CDR1 MDHEN, CDR2 SYDVKM. The CDR3 consists of 14 residues. In nucleotides, the CDR3 is TGTGCCAGCAGTTTAGAGGTGGCTGGAAACACCATATATTTT. It codes for CASSLEVAGNTIYF.

The rearrangement uses TRBV5-1 and TRBJ1-1; possible D gene TRBD1, 6 bases. V was trimmed by 0 bases and J by 1 base, leaving 16 bases between them. The germline V gene encodes CDR1 SGHRS and CDR2 YFSETQ. The CDR3 spans 17 residues. CDR3 protein: CASSLEVPGHPNTEAFF. The CDR3 nucleotides are TGCGCCAGCAGCTTGGAGGTCCCGGGACACCCGAACACTGAAGCTTTCTTT.

To note about this clone: This sequence may be a read error, since a much larger clone differs from it by one base. J is TRBJ2-7 and V is TRBV6-6; 10 positions match TRBD1. The J segment lost 2 bases and the V segment lost 6 bases, leaving 4 bases of the junction unmatched. The CDR3 length is 14 residues. Germline lookup yields CDR1 MNHNY and CDR2 SVGAGI (reference sequence). The CDR3 protein is CASRPGQGTYEQYF. CDR3 DNA: TGTGCCAGCAGGCCGGGACAGGGGACCTACGAGCAGTACTTC.

The chain links TRBV7-9 to TRBJ2-4; D is uncertain. Between the trimmed V and J ends, which lost 5 bases and 0 bases, there was a span of 14 bases. Germline assignment: CDR1 SEHNR and CDR2 FQNEAQ (reference sequence). This CDR3 has 16 amino acids. CDR3 residues: CASSPTFGLAKNIQYF. As DNA, the CDR3 is TGTGCCAGCAGCCCCACATTTGGATTAGCCAAAAACATTCAGTACTTC.